This is a list of T cell receptor beta chains from one sample in a study of OX40 agonist ivuxolimab in advanced cancers. Sequencing used immunoSEQ multiplex PCR; TCRdb keeps in-frame clones, though not all of them. The top ten hold 2% to 3% of the sample, which has tens of thousands of clones, approximately 79% seen once. The sample in question was CD4+ or CD8+ T cells sorted from blood, obtained in a trial of the OX40 agonist ivuxolimab. The receptors stem from an adult with an advanced solid tumor such as melanoma, head and neck, liver or kidney cancer. Both conserved end residues are part of each CDR3. The order of the fields is clone size, V gene, J gene, D gene, CDR3 protein, CDR3 DNA. A D gene is named only where the DNA matches it firmly. Size tells how often a clone was seen (once, few, many) or the class of an expanded clone, and some rows leave it out.

>once|TRBV2|TRBJ2-3|TRBD1
CASRTNRGTADTQYF
TGTGCCAGCAGGACGAACAGGGGGACCGCAGATACGCAGTATTTT
>.|TRBV5-6|TRBJ1-2|.
CASSFLDRRGGYTF
TGTGCCAGCAGCTTTCTGGACCGCCGGGGTGGCTACACCTTC
>.|TRBV5-1|TRBJ2-7|TRBD1
CASSTRTGGPYEQYF
TGCGCCAGCAGCACCCGGACAGGGGGCCCCTACGAGCAGTACTTC
>.|TRBV16|TRBJ1-6|.
CASSPRTVGSYNSPLHF
TGTGCCAGCAGCCCCCGGACAGTTGGATCCTATAATTCACCCCTCCACTTT
>once|TRBV6-4|TRBJ1-1|.
CASSDRRGAEAFF
TGTGCCAGCAGTGACCGAAGGGGCGCTGAAGCTTTCTTT
>.|TRBV6-5|TRBJ2-4|.
CASSLEGQNIQYF
TGTGCCAGCAGTCTAGAAGGCCAAAACATTCAGTACTTC
>.|TRBV27|TRBJ1-2|TRBD1
CASRSDRGPVGYTF
TGTGCCAGCAGGTCGGACAGGGGGCCGGTTGGCTACACCTTC
>.|TRBV5-4|TRBJ2-7|TRBD1
CASSPSGGRSYEQYF
TGTGCCAGCAGTCCCTCAGGGGGCAGATCCTACGAGCAGTACTTC
>.|TRBV18|TRBJ2-5|.
CASSPWGSRETQYF
TGTGCCAGCTCACCATGGGGGAGTAGAGAGACCCAGTACTTC
>.|TRBV6-5|TRBJ2-2|.
CASSYEFANTGELFF
TGTGCCAGCAGTTACGAGTTTGCGAACACCGGGGAGCTGTTTTTT
>.|TRBV5-6|TRBJ2-6|.
CASSWGADSGANVLTF
TGTGCCAGCAGCTGGGGCGCAGACTCTGGGGCCAACGTCCTGACTTTC
>.|TRBV6-5|TRBJ2-7|TRBD1
CASSSRGSSYEQYF
TGTGCCAGCAGTTCCAGGGGGAGCTCCTACGAGCAGTACTTC
>medium-sized|TRBV30|TRBJ2-3|TRBD2
CAWSLAGVLDTQYF
TGTGCCTGGAGTCTAGCGGGAGTTTTAGATACGCAGTATTTT
>.|TRBV6-5|TRBJ1-6|TRBD1
CASRPDRAYNSPLHF
TGTGCCAGCAGGCCAGACAGGGCCTATAATTCACCCCTCCACTTT
>few|TRBV28|TRBJ1-4|.
CASSRLGVATNEKLFF
TGTGCCAGCAGCCGCCTTGGGGTTGCAACTAATGAAAAACTGTTTTTT
>.|TRBV19|TRBJ1-1|.
CASSIPGNTEAFF
TGTGCCAGTAGTATACCCGGGAACACTGAAGCTTTCTTT
>.|TRBV7-8|TRBJ2-5|.
CASSSRRQETQYF
TGTGCCAGCAGCTCCCGACGGCAAGAGACCCAGTACTTC
>.|TRBV28|TRBJ1-1|TRBD1
CASSYRDRLAPTEAFF
TGTGCCAGCAGTTACCGGGACAGGCTCGCCCCCACTGAAGCTTTCTTT
>.|TRBV7-9|TRBJ1-4|TRBD1
CASSFGTGGSFGEKLFF
TGTGCCAGCAGCTTCGGGACAGGGGGCTCGTTCGGTGAAAAACTGTTTTTT
>once|TRBV5-1|TRBJ2-7|.
CASSLWPSEPYEQYF
TGCGCCAGCAGCTTGTGGCCTAGCGAACCCTACGAGCAGTACTTC
>.|TRBV15|TRBJ1-2|.
CATSRDQRGDPSRGYTF
TGTGCCACCAGCAGAGATCAAAGGGGCGACCCTTCCCGTGGCTACACCTTC
>.|TRBV18|TRBJ1-5|.
CASTSSGSNQPQHF
TGTGCCAGCACCTCTTCAGGTAGCAATCAGCCCCAGCATTTT
>.|TRBV20-1|TRBJ1-2|.
CSAKHQGGYTF
TGCAGTGCCAAACATCAGGGCGGCTACACCTTC
>once|TRBV11-2|TRBJ2-5|TRBD1
CASSPQGAIQETQYF
TGTGCCAGCAGCCCCCAGGGGGCTATCCAAGAGACCCAGTACTTC
>few|TRBV7-2|TRBJ2-7|TRBD1
CASSFGTGEVEQYF
TGTGCCAGCAGCTTCGGGACAGGGGAGGTCGAGCAGTACTTC
>few|TRBV19|TRBJ2-1|TRBD2
CASSRGLAGFNEQFF
TGTGCCAGTAGTAGGGGACTAGCGGGATTTAATGAGCAGTTCTTC
>few|TRBV2|TRBJ1-5|.
CASSERRDQPQHF
TGTGCCAGCAGTGAGAGGAGGGATCAGCCCCAGCATTTT
>.|TRBV2|TRBJ2-5|TRBD2
CASSGGSGRETQYF
TGTGCCAGCAGTGGGGGTAGCGGGAGAGAGACCCAGTACTTC